Included here is one TCR beta chain sequence, with context. Its antigen is currently unknown. The CDR3 loop spans 16 amino acids. Trimming took 4 bases from V and 2 from J; bases not matched to a gene: 9. Germline loops: CDR1 LGHNA, CDR2 YNFKEQ. The entry originates in a study of cytomegalovirus exposure and HLA in healthy donors. Study conclusions and caveats: Reportedly, diagnosis of cytomegalovirus status by the classifier showed high specificity and sensitivity.

The assay was immunoSEQ multiplex PCR, and TCRdb's table has in-frame clones only and misses some. This sample has some 150,000 clones, with approximately 88% found just once. J is TRBJ2-7 and V is TRBV4-2, with 9 bases that match TRBD1. Material for sequencing was PBMCs. The clonotype was recovered from a young woman in good health and CMV-seropositive. The CDR3 DNA sequence: TGTGCCAGCAGCCCCGCCGGGACAGGGATAACCTACGAGCAGTACTTC. It codes for CASSPAGTGITYEQYF.